This T cell receptor beta chain was sequenced during a study of blood T cell repertoires in COVID-19. For the study at large: The origin of the acute and convalescent COVID-19 samples was the United States, Italy and Spain. Sources were T cells, B-cell-depleted T cells, or PBMCs; the material itself was cDNA or gDNA.

In the original processing: Amplification from reference gene primers served as the basis for estimated nucleated cell counts. Only in-frame clones appear in the TCRdb table, and some are missing; sequencing was by immunoSEQ multiplex PCR. The V and J calls and the clone size are those of that table, but D and trimming were determined from the DNA. Here the sample spans fewer than 200,000 clones, around four fifths being singletons. This CDR3 spans 14 amino acids. CDR1 is MNHEY and CDR2 is SVGAGI in the germline V gene. The trim removed 7 bases at V and 10 bases at J, leaving 13 bases unmatched. The TCR originated in an elderly woman with active or convalescent COVID-19. Material: peripheral blood. The gene calls are TRBV6-5 and TRBJ1-1, with TRBD1 matching over 9 bases. The DNA of the CDR3 is TGTGCCAGCATGGGGGGGGGACAGGGAGGCGCAGCTTTCTTT. This codes for CASMGGGQGGAAFF.